The 14 T cell receptor beta chains presented below share a single source sample, sequenced in a study of cytomegalovirus exposure and HLA in healthy donors. It was with 60 Vbeta and 13 Jbeta primers that the PCR ran. The assay was immunoSEQ multiplex PCR, and TCRdb's table has in-frame clones only and misses some. The table includes nearly 65,000 clones, roughly two thirds detected once. The sequenced sample consisted of PBMCs. These receptors were obtained from a man between 50 and 59 years old in good health and CMV-seronegative.

The rearrangement uses TRBV9 and TRBJ1-1; maybe TRBD1 (6 bases). From germline, CDR1 is SGDLS and CDR2 YYNGEE. The CDR3 is 16 residues long. Trimming took 0 bases from V and 6 from J, leaving 18 bases between them. The CDR3 nucleotides are TGTGCCAGCAGCGTAGTTGCGGTCTCACAGGGCGCTGAAGCTTTCTTT. Translating it yields CASSVVAVSQGAEAFF.

This clone was seen just once. CDR3: CASSLSSGGQETQYF. The CDR3 DNA sequence: TGTGCCAGCAGCTTAAGTAGCGGGGGTCAAGAGACCCAGTACTTC. The rearrangement uses TRBV7-9 and TRBJ2-5; the match to TRBD2 covers 9 bases. CDR1 and CDR2 from the germline V gene are SEHNR and FQNEAQ (reference sequence). V trimming: 2 bases; J trimming: 2 bases; junction bases outside the gene matches: 3. This CDR3 region has 15 residues. Supplemented by reference TRBV7-9 and TRBJ2-5, the full variable domain reads DTGVSQNPRHKITKRGQNVTFRCDPISEHNRLYWYRQTLGQGPEFLTYFQNEAQLEKSRLLSDRFSAERPKGSFSTLEIQRTEQGDSAMYLCASSLSSGGQETQYFGPGTRLLVL.

V and J are TRBV6-1 and TRBJ2-1, with TRBD2 as a possible D gene (5 bases). Trimming removed 5 bases at V and 9 bases at J, with 11 bases between. The CDR3 extends over 12 amino acids. The germline V gene encodes CDR1 MNHNS and CDR2 SASEGT. The CDR3 DNA reads TGTGCCAGCAGTTTACTAGAGACTGAGCAGTTCTTC. As protein: CASSLLETEQFF.

This clone was counted only a few times. The chain has TRBV11-2 and TRBJ2-5, with D maybe TRBD2 (6 bases). V gave up 1 base and J gave up 5 bases, with 14 bases separating them. This CDR3 comprises 15 residues. Germline CDR1 is SGHAT and CDR2 is FQNNGV. CDR3 residues: CASSLGGRRWETQYF. The DNA of the CDR3 is TGTGCCAGCAGCTTAGGTGGGAGGCGGTGGGAGACCCAGTACTTC.

The V gene is TRBV19, the J gene TRBJ1-1, with TRBD1 matching 9 bases. Per the germline V gene, CDR1 is LNHDA and CDR2 is SQIVND (reference sequence). CDR3 size: 13 residues. V shed 3 bases and J 11 bases; nucleotides not matched to a gene: 7. In nucleotides, the CDR3 is TGTGCCAGTAGTATGGCCCGGGACAGGGACGCTTTCTTT. Its protein product is CASSMARDRDAFF.

The chain couples TRBV5-1 to TRBJ2-3; D is unclear. The V end lost 6 bases, the J end lost 3 bases, and 14 bases lay between the germline ends. The CDR3 consists of 14 residues. Germline-derived CDR1 and CDR2 are SGHRS and YFSETQ. CDR3 nucleotide sequence: TGCGCCAGCAAAAGATGGCACGGGACAGATACGCAGTATTTT. Its protein product is CASKRWHGTDTQYF.

This chain links TRBV5-5 with TRBJ1-1; D might be TRBD1 (6 bases). With 1 base removed from V and 5 bases from J, the gap between germline ends came to 15 bases. CDR1 is SGHKS and CDR2 is YYEKEE in the germline V gene (reference sequence). This CDR3 is built from 15 residues. The CDR3 sequence is CASSLQTGRGTEAFF. The CDR3 region has the DNA TGTGCCAGCAGCTTGCAAACAGGGCGAGGTACTGAAGCTTTCTTT.

The chain has TRBV15 and TRBJ1-4, with unresolved D. Per germline, CDR1 LNHNV and CDR2 YYDKDF (reference sequence). The CDR3 consists of 14 residues. V lost 0 bases, J lost 7 bases, and 9 bases lay in between. The CDR3 nucleotides read TGTGCCACCAGCAGAGATGAACAGCCTGAAAAACTGTTTTTT. Translation: CATSRDEQPEKLFF.

V and J are TRBV19 and TRBJ2-4; D uncertain. V was clipped by 3 bases and J by 0 bases, with 12 bases between them. Germline V lookup: CDR1 LNHDA, CDR2 SQIVND (reference sequence). This CDR3 region has 16 residues. CDR3 loop: CASSIQVTVAKNIQYF. In DNA form, the CDR3 reads TGTGCCAGTAGTATTCAGGTAACAGTAGCCAAAAACATTCAGTACTTC.

This clone has only one observation. The gene calls are TRBV28 and TRBJ2-5; 7 bases are a match to TRBD2. Germline V lookup: CDR1 MDHEN, CDR2 SYDVKM. The CDR3 length is 15 residues. Unmatched junction bases numbered 6, after V lost 5 bases and J lost 0 bases. The CDR3 coding sequence is TGTGCCAGCAGTGGCCGGGAGGAGTACCAAGAGACCCAGTACTTC. Protein: CASSGREEYQETQYF.

The chain combines TRBV15 with TRBJ1-6; D gene unclear. The V gene's germline CDR1 is LNHNV and CDR2 YYDKDF (reference sequence). CDR3 length: 13 amino acids. The V and J ends lost 7 bases and 6 bases respectively, with 10 bases between them. CDR3 loop: CATMSQANSPLHF. In DNA form, the CDR3 reads TGTGCCACCATGTCGCAGGCTAATTCACCCCTCCACTTT.

The rearrangement joins TRBV9 to TRBJ2-5; a weak D match, TRBD1 (5 bases). The germline CDR1 and CDR2 sequences are SGDLS and YYNGEE. Trimming took off 4 bases at V and 2 bases at J, with 12 bases between the two ends. The length of the CDR3 is 14 residues. The DNA of the CDR3 is TGTGCCAGCAGCCCGACAGTCACTCAAGAGACCCAGTACTTC. Residues: CASSPTVTQETQYF.

The chain recombines TRBV4-1 with TRBJ2-6, with 7 nucleotides matching TRBD1. Germline CDR1 MGHRA, CDR2 YSYEKL. The length of the CDR3 is 16 residues. The J segment lost 2 bases and the V segment lost 0 bases, leaving 1 base of the junction unmatched. In DNA, the CDR3 is TGCGCCAGCAGCCAAGAAGACAGGGCTGGGGCCAACGTCCTGACTTTC. Amino acid sequence: CASSQEDRAGANVLTF.

The V call is TRBV6-5, the J call TRBJ2-4; 7 bases agree with TRBD1. The CDR3 extends over 15 amino acids. Losses at the gene ends were 6 bases for V and 1 base for J; bases not matched to a gene: 6. Looked up from germline, CDR1 is MNHEY and CDR2 is SVGAGI. The CDR3 DNA reads as TGTGCCAGCAGGGTGACAGGGACCGCCAAAAACATTCAGTACTTC. This translates into CASRVTGTAKNIQYF.